A single sample gave rise to the 5 T cell receptor beta chains below, sequenced in a study of blood T cell repertoires in COVID-19. The method was immunoSEQ multiplex PCR; TCRdb's version includes in-frame clones alone and lacks a portion of them. The top ten hold over 9.5% of the sample, which has tens of thousands of clones, around 86% seen once. The sequenced sample was peripheral blood. The receptor set was obtained from a human donor in a cohort sampled during active COVID-19.

The chain uses TRBV24-1 and TRBJ2-5; D ambiguous. The ends were cut back, 3 bases at V and 5 bases at J, with 15 bases in the middle. CDR3 size: 15 residues. Germline V lookup: CDR1 KGHDR, CDR2 SFDVKD. CDR3: CATSDGGGKSETQYF. Written as DNA, the CDR3 is TGTGCCACCAGTGATGGCGGTGGAAAGTCGGAGACCCAGTACTTC.

This clone was recorded only once. Other DNA sequences in this sample translate to the same CDR3. The chain combines TRBV5-1 with TRBJ2-3; weak D call: TRBD1 (6 bases). This CDR3 spans 14 amino acids. V dropped 4 bases and J dropped 0 bases, with 9 bases sitting between them. Germline CDR1 reads SGHRS; CDR2 reads YFSETQ. DNA of the CDR3: TGCGCCAGCAGCCTACAGGGTAGCACAGATACGCAGTATTTT. It encodes CASSLQGSTDTQYF.

The V and J genes are TRBV18 and TRBJ2-7, with D possibly TRBD2 on 6 matching bases. CDR1 is KGHSH and CDR2 is LQKENI in the germline V gene. V was cut by 3 bases and J by 0 bases, with 18 bases left in between. This CDR3 has 17 residues. CDR3 coding DNA: TGTGCCAGCTCACCTAGCGGCCAGCGAACTACCTCCTACGAGCAGTACGTC. Translated, it gives CASSPSGQRTTSYEQYV.

The J gene is TRBJ1-3, the V gene TRBV24-1; tentatively, D is TRBD1 (5 bases). The V and J ends lost 6 bases and 2 bases respectively, with 7 bases between them. CDR3 length: 13 amino acids. Germline CDR1 reads KGHDR; CDR2 reads SFDVKD. CDR3 loop: CATSPRAGNTIYF. The DNA of the CDR3 is TGTGCCACCAGTCCCAGGGCTGGAAACACCATATATTTT.

The chain recombines TRBV4-1 with TRBJ1-5; 10 bases map to TRBD1. The length of the CDR3 is 15 residues. The germline V gene encodes CDR1 MGHRA and CDR2 YSYEKL. V dropped 7 bases and J dropped 3; count of bases not matched to a gene: 6. CDR3 sequence reads: CASTRTGGINQPQHF. The CDR3 bases are TGCGCCAGCACCCGGACAGGGGGTATCAATCAGCCCCAGCATTTT.